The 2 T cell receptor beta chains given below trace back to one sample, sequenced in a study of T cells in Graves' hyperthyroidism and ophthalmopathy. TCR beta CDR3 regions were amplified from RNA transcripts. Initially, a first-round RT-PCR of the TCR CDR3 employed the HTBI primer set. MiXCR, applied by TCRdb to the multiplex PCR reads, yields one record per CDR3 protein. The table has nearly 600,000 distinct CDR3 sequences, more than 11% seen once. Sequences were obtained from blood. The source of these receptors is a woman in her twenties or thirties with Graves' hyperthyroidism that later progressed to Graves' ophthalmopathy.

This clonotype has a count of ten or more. The CDR3 is CASRGGGGHVYGYTF. The DNA of the CDR3 is TGTGCCAGCAGGGGGGGGGGAGGGCACGTCTATGGCTACACCTTC. The gene calls are TRBV7-9 and TRBJ1-2, with a possible D match to TRBD1 (5 bases). The germline V and J ends were trimmed by 6 bases and 4 bases, with 18 bases remaining between them. CDR3 length: 15 amino acids. Germline CDR1 is SEHNR and CDR2 is FQNEAQ (reference sequence).

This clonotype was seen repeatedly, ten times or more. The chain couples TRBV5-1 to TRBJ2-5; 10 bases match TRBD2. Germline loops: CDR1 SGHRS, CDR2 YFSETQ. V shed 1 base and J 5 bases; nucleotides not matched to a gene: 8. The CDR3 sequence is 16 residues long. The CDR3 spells CASSLNGLAGAETQYF. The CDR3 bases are TGCGCCAGCAGCTTGAATGGTCTAGCGGGAGCGGAGACCCAGTACTTC.